This T cell receptor (beta chain) originates from a study of blood T cell repertoires in COVID-19 (dated by TCRdb to 2020 to 2022). For context, the study as a whole: Collaborator samples came from the United States, Italy and Spain and covered acute and convalescent phases of COVID-19. The prospective study material was composed of cDNA or gDNA derived from T cells, B-cell-depleted T cells, or PBMCs. Deeply sampled blood TCRbeta repertoires from subjects exposed to, actively infected with, or recovered from COVID-19 were included in the dataset. The repertoires were released in a freely available public database intended as a resource for research on the immune response to SARS-CoV-2. The samples were drawn from the first 160 participants of the ongoing ImmuneRACE study and from over 950 subjects provided by 6 global collaborators. Sample metadata almost always included a de-identified subject ID, COVID-19 status, age in years and sex. Where available, HLA class I and class II types were obtained from metadata supplied by the sample provider rather than from assay-based typing.

Paper-wide results and their limitations: The amount of clinical and demographic metadata varied by source and participant and was provided uncurated.

Participants in the prospective study were enrolled through a virtual design, were aged roughly 18 to 95 years, and lived in approximately 25 United States geographic areas. In the prospective study, participants were assigned to cohorts based on the clinical history participants reported in a screening survey and a study questionnaire. Exposed participants were defined as having been in contact with someone with a PCR-confirmed or clinician-diagnosed COVID-19 case within 2 weeks of study entry. In the prospective study, whole blood, serum and a nasopharyngeal or oropharyngeal swab were collected from each participant by mobile phlebotomists. Additional blood draws and questionnaires over an approximately 2-month period could optionally be provided by prospective study participants. Prospective study blood samples were shipped either frozen or at room temperature before DNA extraction. The germline V gene (reference sequence) sets CDR1 to MNHEY and CDR2 to SMNVEV. V is pared back by 6 bases and J by 2 bases, with 14 bases lying between the germline termini. The CDR3 covers 14 residues, taking in both the cysteine and the phenylalanine. Of all the DNA, just the CDR3 is kept, 42 bases in frame from base 1.

This clone is considered medium-sized (0.01 to 0.1%). The antigen it recognizes is unknown. The sample holds no much larger clone one base away, and base qualities are not on file. TCRbeta CDR3 regions were amplified from genomic DNA by means of the immunoSEQ Assay, a bias-controlled multiplex PCR. The authors processed their data as follows. Nucleated cell counts per sample were estimated from amplification of reference gene primers within the assay. Sequence reads were collapsed and filtered to measure the absolute abundance of every unique TCRbeta CDR3 rearrangement. For each sample, productive Simpson clonality was calculated as the square root of Simpson's diversity index across productive rearrangements. TCRdb's version of the immuneACCESS table is confined to in-frame rearrangements and falls short of the full clone set. An unresolved V gene accounts for under half of the shortfall where checked; the remainder is of unknown origin. Clone size and V and J calls were adopted from that table, with D and trimming inferred from the DNA. This sample is represented by about 180,000 clones; nearly 80% of them were singletons. 13% to 15% of the sample is in the top ten clones.

The rearrangement joined TRBV27 to TRBJ2-7; perhaps TRBD1 is the D gene, with 6 bases matching. Material: PBMCs or T cells enriched from blood (not recorded which). This TCR was sampled from a man in his fifties or sixties who had been exposed to COVID-19. This receptor carries the CDR3 CASRPGQTTYEQYF. The DNA reads TGTGCCAGCAGGCCGGGACAAACAACCTACGAGCAGTACTTC.